The 6 T cell receptor beta chains below come from one sample, sequenced in a study of CXCR3-negative and CXCR3-positive naive CD8 T cells. Preparation of TRB cDNA libraries relied on 5' RACE carrying UMI labels. TCRdb derives one entry per CDR3 protein from the 5' RACE reads, leaving out DNA. The sample is made up of approximately 74,000 distinct CDR3 sequences, and the top ten hold around 1.5% of it. The sequenced sample was naive CXCR3- CD8+ T cells from blood. This sample's subset: CD45RO-CCR7+CD27+CD95- naive CD8+ T cells lacking CXCR3 (TNR3-). These receptors came from a human donor in good health. Some clones in this sample may be carry-over from other donors' samples.

The J gene is TRBJ2-7, the V gene TRBV4-3. Germline V lookup: CDR1 LGHNA, CDR2 YSLEER. The CDR3 runs 15 residues. The CDR3 region is CASSQEKENSYEQYF.

The chain links TRBV29-1 to TRBJ1-2; the TCRdb call, TRBD1, lacks DNA for checking. Germline lookup yields CDR1 SQVTM and CDR2 ANQGSEA. The CDR3 loop spans 14 amino acids. CDR3 sequence reads: CSAVPYRAQRGYTF.

The chain combines TRBV29-1 with TRBJ2-1. Germline CDR1 is SQVTM and CDR2 is ANQGSEA. The CDR3 runs 12 residues. This CDR3 is CSVDGLDNEQFF.

The J gene is TRBJ2-3, the V gene TRBV7-9; TCRdb picks TRBD2, but there is no DNA to check that call. This CDR3 contains 15 residues. Germline V gene data show CDR1 as SEHNR and CDR2 as FQNEAQ (reference sequence). The CDR3 here is CASSPREARTDTQYF.

The rearrangement joins TRBV27 to TRBJ2-7; TCRdb reports TRBD2, a call that lacks DNA to check it against. This CDR3 has 13 residues. The germline gives CDR1 MNHEY, CDR2 SMNVEV (reference sequence). CDR3 sequence: CASSSGLAYEQYF.

This chain links TRBV12-3 or TRBV12-4 with TRBJ2-2; without DNA, the TCRdb call of TRBD1 cannot be checked. This CDR3 comprises 15 residues. This CDR3 is CASSNHRGATGELFF.